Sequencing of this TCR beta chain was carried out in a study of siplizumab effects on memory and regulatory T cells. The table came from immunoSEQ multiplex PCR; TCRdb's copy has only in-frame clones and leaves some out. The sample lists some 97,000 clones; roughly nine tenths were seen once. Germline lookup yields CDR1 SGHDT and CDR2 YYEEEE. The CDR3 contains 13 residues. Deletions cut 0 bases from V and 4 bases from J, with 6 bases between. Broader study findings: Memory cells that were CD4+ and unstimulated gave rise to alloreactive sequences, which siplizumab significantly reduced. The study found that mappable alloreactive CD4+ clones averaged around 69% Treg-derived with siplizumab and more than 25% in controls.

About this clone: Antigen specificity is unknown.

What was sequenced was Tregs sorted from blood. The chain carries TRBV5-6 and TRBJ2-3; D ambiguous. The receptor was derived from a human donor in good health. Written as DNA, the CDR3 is TGTGCCAGCAGCTTGGTCGGCTCAGATACGCAGTATTTT. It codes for CASSLVGSDTQYF.